This passage covers 15 T cell receptor beta chains from one sample sequenced in a study of cytomegalovirus exposure and HLA in healthy donors. PCR amplification relied on 60 Vbeta primers (plus 13 Jbeta primers). Here immunoSEQ multiplex PCR was the method, and the copy in TCRdb shows in-frame clones only, minus some. The table has 150,000 to 200,000 clones, over 80% seen once. Source material: PBMCs. The receptors shown here come from a male donor in good health and CMV-seropositive.

In this sample, this clone turned up a few times. V is TRBV7-8 and J is TRBJ1-5; TRBD1 agrees at 8 bases. This CDR3 region has 16 residues. The junction had 5 bases not matched to a gene; V was cut back by 3 bases and J by 1 base. CDR1 SGHVS and CDR2 FQNEAQ come from the germline V gene. The CDR3 DNA reads as TGTGCCAGCAGCTTCGGAAGGACAGGGAGCAATCAGCCCCAGCATTTT. It codes for CASSFGRTGSNQPQHF.

This sequence joins TRBV7-8 and TRBJ1-1; D remains unclear. CDR1 is SGHVS and CDR2 is FQNEAQ in the germline V gene. V lost 4 bases and J lost 2, with 11 bases in between. The length of the CDR3 is 14 residues. As DNA, the CDR3 is TGTGCCAGCAGCTACCCCCGGGGTAACACTGAAGCTTTCTTT. It encodes CASSYPRGNTEAFF.

This clone has just a few counts. This rearrangement joins TRBV6-1 to TRBJ2-3; 8 bases are shared with TRBD2. The length of the CDR3 is 14 residues. Trimming removed 7 bases from V and 9 bases from J; junction bases left unmatched: 12. Per the germline V gene, CDR1 is MNHNS and CDR2 is SASEGT. The CDR3 sequence: CASTREGESSTQYF. The CDR3 region has the DNA TGTGCCAGCACCCGGGAGGGGGAGTCTTCGACGCAGTATTTT.

Only one count was recorded for this clone. V is TRBV2 and J is TRBJ1-5; 9 bases fit TRBD1. The CDR3 is made up of 14 amino acids. CDR1 is SNHLY, CDR2 FYNNEI, per germline. V gave up 6 bases and J gave up 4 bases; unmatched junction bases: 4. CDR3 residues: CASSQDRGNQPQHF. CDR3 nucleotide sequence: TGTGCCAGCAGCCAGGACAGGGGTAATCAGCCCCAGCATTTT.

The CDR3 loop reads CASSSRTGLGETQYF. The CDR3 DNA sequence: TGCGCCAGCAGCTCGAGGACAGGGTTGGGGGAGACCCAGTACTTC. The chain recombines TRBV5-1 with TRBJ2-5, with 8 positions matching TRBD1. Germline V lookup: CDR1 SGHRS, CDR2 YFSETQ. Trimming cost V 3 bases and J 5 bases; bases outside gene matches: 9. This CDR3 is 15 amino acids long.

The rearrangement joins TRBV30 to TRBJ1-6; D perhaps matches TRBD1 (6 bases). This CDR3 contains 15 residues. V lost 3 bases to trimming and J lost 8 bases, with 17 bases between them. CDR1 is GTSNPN, CDR2 SVGIG, per germline (reference sequence). Written as DNA, the CDR3 is TGTGCCTGGAGATGGGAGGGACAAATGGATTCACCCCTCCACTTT. Translating gives CAWRWEGQMDSPLHF.

The chain has TRBV18 and TRBJ1-4; 7 bases align to TRBD1. Germline assignment: CDR1 KGHSH and CDR2 LQKENI. Trimming at V came to 4 bases and at J to 8 bases, leaving 10 bases not matched to a gene. This CDR3 has 15 residues. The CDR3 sequence: CASSRVGTEGEKLFF. As DNA, the CDR3 is TGTGCCAGCTCACGTGTTGGGACAGAGGGGGAAAAACTGTTTTTT.

The DNA of the CDR3 is TGTGCCAGTGGACTAGCGGTCTCCTACAATGAGCAGTTCTTC. Protein sequence: CASGLAVSYNEQFF. V is TRBV6-5 and J is TRBJ2-1, with 10 positions matching TRBD2. With 9 bases clipped from V and 0 bases from J, the junction kept 2 bases outside the gene matches. The CDR3 is made up of 14 amino acids. Germline CDR1 is MNHEY and CDR2 is SVGAGI.

V gene TRBV6-5 combines with J gene TRBJ1-3, with D possibly matching TRBD1 (6 bases). Germline V gene lookup returns CDR1 MNHEY and CDR2 SVGAGI. This CDR3 contains 13 residues. Trimming pared 6 bases from V and 2 bases from J, leaving 8 bases between. The CDR3 loop is CASSRGTGNTIYF. DNA for the CDR3: TGTGCCAGCAGCAGGGGTACTGGAAACACCATATATTTT.

This clone was seen just once. The chain carries TRBV13 and TRBJ2-7; 7 positions match TRBD1. This CDR3 contains 15 residues. V was pared by 1 base and J by 5 bases, with 8 bases of the junction left unmatched. The V gene's germline CDR1 is PRHDT and CDR2 FYEKMQ (reference sequence). The CDR3, as DNA: TGTGCCAGCAGCTTAGCAGGGGGATTCCCCAACGAGCAGTACTTC. This sequence encodes CASSLAGGFPNEQYF.

The gene calls are TRBV6-6 and TRBJ2-7, with 7 bases lining up with TRBD1. V was pared by 0 bases and J by 5 bases, with 10 bases of the junction left unmatched. Germline assignment: CDR1 MNHNY and CDR2 SVGAGI (reference sequence). The CDR3 is made up of 16 amino acids. The CDR3 coding sequence is TGTGCCAGCAGTTACTCGCCGAGACAGGGTACCCACGAGCAGTACTTC. Protein: CASSYSPRQGTHEQYF.

A few counts support this clone. This chain uses TRBV9 with TRBJ2-3, with a weak D call TRBD1 (5 bases). V was cut by 3 bases and J by 6 bases, with 14 bases left in between. Per the germline V gene, CDR1 is SGDLS and CDR2 is YYNGEE. The CDR3 is 14 amino acids. Here the CDR3 reads CASSGSDSPDTQYF. The CDR3 DNA follows: TGTGCCAGCAGCGGCTCTGACAGCCCCGATACGCAGTATTTT.

The V call is TRBV30, the J call TRBJ1-5, with a tentative D call TRBD1 (5 bases). Germline CDR1 reads GTSNPN; CDR2 reads SVGIG (reference sequence). The length of the CDR3 is 14 residues. V was trimmed by 2 bases and J by 0 bases, leaving 8 bases between them. The chain's CDR3 is CAWSRGYSNQPQHF. The CDR3 DNA is TGTGCCTGGAGTAGGGGCTATAGCAATCAGCCCCAGCATTTT.

In its sample, this clone was seen once. The chain has TRBV6-6 and TRBJ2-6; D uncertain. There are 14 residues in the CDR3. The V gene lost 6 bases and the J gene lost 0 bases, with 6 bases spanning the gap. Germline assignment: CDR1 MNHNY and CDR2 SVGAGI (reference sequence). The DNA of the CDR3 is TGTGCCAGCAGGGAGAGCTCTGGGGCCAACGTCCTGACTTTC. Amino acid sequence: CASRESSGANVLTF.

J is TRBJ2-1 and V is TRBV27, with D possibly being TRBD1 (6 bases). Germline V gene sequence: CDR1 MNHEY, CDR2 SMNVEV (reference sequence). V gave up 6 bases and J gave up 13 bases, with 19 bases separating them. There are 13 residues in the CDR3. The CDR3 coding sequence is TGTGCCAGCAGACCCCTGGGGCAGGGGATACAGTTCTTC. Encoded protein: CASRPLGQGIQFF.